The 23 T cell receptor beta chains listed next were all sequenced from one sample in a study of cytomegalovirus exposure and HLA in healthy donors. The PCR employed 60 Vbeta primers together with 13 Jbeta primers. Assay: immunoSEQ multiplex PCR; the TCRdb copy retains only in-frame clones and omits some. The sample shows roughly 120,000 clones, more than 65% of them seen only once. Sequencing input: PBMCs. The receptors here all came from a young woman in good health and CMV-seropositive.

The chain carries TRBV6-1 and TRBJ1-4; a weak D match, TRBD1 (5 bases). This CDR3 has 14 residues. The V end was cut by 5 bases, the J end by 7 bases, with 14 bases between. Germline CDR1 reads MNHNS; CDR2 reads SASEGT. The CDR3 loop is CASSSQGGSEKLFF. CDR3 bases: TGTGCCAGCAGTAGCCAGGGAGGAAGTGAAAAACTGTTTTTT.

The chain carries TRBV10-3 and TRBJ2-7; weak D call: TRBD1 (5 bases). The V end lost 0 bases, the J end lost 1 base, and 10 bases lay between the germline ends. The CDR3 contains 15 residues. Germline V gene data show CDR1 as ENHRY and CDR2 as SYGVKD. The DNA for the CDR3 is TGTGCCATCAGTGAGTCGCCAGGGAAGTCCTACGAGCAGTACTTC. Residues: CAISESPGKSYEQYF.

The chain uses TRBV10-3 and TRBJ1-1, with a tentative D call TRBD1 (5 bases). The V gene's germline CDR1 is ENHRY and CDR2 SYGVKD. Trimming stripped 6 bases from V and 0 bases from J, with 8 bases between. The CDR3 loop spans 13 amino acids. This chain's CDR3 is CAISRVMNTEAFF. DNA for the CDR3: TGTGCCATCAGCAGGGTTATGAACACTGAAGCTTTCTTT.

J is TRBJ2-3 and V is TRBV10-3; possible D gene TRBD1, 6 bases. In germline, CDR1 is ENHRY, CDR2 SYGVKD. This CDR3 is built from 16 residues. Trimming removed 2 bases from V and 0 bases from J, with 12 bases in between. CDR3 coding DNA: TGTGCCATCAGTGAGGAGGGGGTTTCTAGCACAGATACGCAGTATTTT. This codes for CAISEEGVSSTDTQYF.

The V call is TRBV19, the J call TRBJ2-3, with D possibly matching TRBD2 (5 bases). This CDR3 region has 16 residues. Deletions cut 7 bases from V and 2 bases from J, with 19 bases between. From germline, CDR1 is LNHDA and CDR2 SQIVND (reference sequence). The CDR3 DNA reads as TGTGCCAGTAAGAGAGGGCGGATCTACAACACAGATACGCAGTATTTT. Its protein is CASKRGRIYNTDTQYF.

V is TRBV6-6 and J is TRBJ1-2; the D is unclear. The CDR3 is made up of 12 amino acids. The germline CDR1 and CDR2 sequences are MNHNY and SVGAGI (reference sequence). Between the trimmed V and J ends, which lost 6 bases and 0 bases, there was a span of 5 bases. In DNA form, the CDR3 reads TGTGCCAGCAGGCCAGCTAACTATGGCTACACCTTC. Translation: CASRPANYGYTF.

This clone occurred once. The V call is TRBV27, the J call TRBJ2-7; TRBD2 matches at 8 bases. Losses at the gene ends were 7 bases for V and 2 bases for J; bases not matched to a gene: 7. CDR3 length equals 14 residues. Germline CDR1 is MNHEY and CDR2 is SMNVEV (reference sequence). The DNA of the CDR3 is TGTGCCAGCACCCACGGCGGGGGGACCTACGAGCAGTACTTC. Protein sequence: CASTHGGGTYEQYF.

This clone was recorded only once. This sequence joins TRBV2 and TRBJ2-1, with a possible D match to TRBD2 (5 bases). The length of the CDR3 is 13 residues. The germline V gene has CDR1 SNHLY and CDR2 FYNNEI. V was cut by 3 bases and J by 13 bases, with 16 bases left in between. Written as DNA, the CDR3 is TGTGCCAGCAGTGATCGGTTGGACGGGGTTCAGTTCTTC. Translation: CASSDRLDGVQFF.

J is TRBJ1-1 and V is TRBV6-1; D may be TRBD1 (5 bases). The germline CDR1 and CDR2 sequences are MNHNS and SASEGT. Trimming took off 5 bases at V and 1 base at J, with 14 bases between the two ends. This CDR3 contains 15 residues. CDR3 in DNA: TGTGCCAGCAGTCCATGGGACTTAGAGAACACTGAAGCTTTCTTT. It encodes CASSPWDLENTEAFF.

The chain has TRBV28 and TRBJ2-5; no clear D gene. This CDR3 spans 13 amino acids. V was trimmed by 5 bases and J by 4 bases, leaving 11 bases between them. Germline V gives CDR1 MDHEN, CDR2 SYDVKM. The CDR3 DNA reads as TGTGCCAGCAGTCGTCGTGGCACAGAGACCCAGTACTTC. Its translation: CASSRRGTETQYF.

The chain couples TRBV2 to TRBJ2-3, with 14 bases matching TRBD2. The germline gives CDR1 SNHLY, CDR2 FYNNEI. The CDR3 loop spans 14 amino acids. Trimming at V came to 9 bases and at J to 2 bases, leaving 1 base not matched to a gene. The CDR3 reads CARGLAGATDTQYF. The CDR3 DNA sequence: TGTGCCAGGGGACTAGCGGGGGCCACAGATACGCAGTATTTT.

The chain is built from TRBV11-2 and TRBJ2-5; 13 nucleotides align to TRBD2. In germline, CDR1 is SGHAT, CDR2 FQNNGV. The CDR3 loop spans 16 amino acids. Trimming took 5 bases from V and 5 from J; bases not matched to a gene: 8. The CDR3 DNA sequence: TGTGCCAGCAGCCCCACGACTAGCGGGGGGCAGGAGACCCAGTACTTC. This gives the protein CASSPTTSGGQETQYF. The entire variable domain, with the rest obtained from reference TRBV11-2 and TRBJ2-5, is as follows: EAGVAQSPRYKIIEKRQSVAFWCNPISGHATLYWYQQILGQGPKLLIQFQNNGVVDDSQLPKDRFSAERLKGVDSTLKIQPAKLEDSAVYLCASSPTTSGGQETQYFGPGTRLLVL.

The rearrangement uses TRBV10-1 and TRBJ1-2; D gene uncertain. The germline V gene encodes CDR1 WNHNN and CDR2 SYGVQD (reference sequence). This CDR3 contains 13 residues. Trimming removed 7 bases from V and 7 bases from J, with 16 bases in between. The CDR3 region is CASTLTEVGGYTF. The CDR3 bases are TGCGCCAGCACCCTAACTGAGGTGGGTGGCTACACCTTC.

The genes are TRBV12-5 and TRBJ1-6; tentatively, D is TRBD1 (6 bases). V lost 4 bases, J lost 7 bases, and 11 bases lay in between. The CDR3 is 14 residues long. In germline, CDR1 is LGHNT, CDR2 FRNRAP. In DNA, the CDR3 is TGTGCTAGTGGTTCGGCGACAGGAAATTCACCCCTCCACTTT. The encoded protein is CASGSATGNSPLHF.

The chain links TRBV7-2 to TRBJ2-3, with D perhaps TRBD1 (6 bases). Trimming left V 0 bases short and J 1 base short, with 14 bases between. Germline CDR1 and CDR2: SGHTA and FQGNSA. The CDR3 extends over 17 amino acids. CDR3 sequence: CASSLAPVGARTDTQYF. The CDR3 DNA sequence: TGTGCCAGCAGCTTAGCGCCGGTGGGGGCTCGCACAGATACGCAGTATTTT.

V is TRBV5-4 and J is TRBJ2-2, with a weak D call TRBD2 (6 bases). V was trimmed by 6 bases and J by 3 bases, leaving 9 bases between them. CDR3 length equals 13 residues. Germline lookup yields CDR1 SGHNT and CDR2 YYREEE (reference sequence). CDR3 coding DNA: TGTGCCAGCATGGGGGGAGACACCGGGGAGCTGTTTTTT. The encoded protein is CASMGGDTGELFF.

The chain uses TRBV6-1 and TRBJ2-1; TRBD2 matches 9 bases. In germline, CDR1 is MNHNS, CDR2 SASEGT. J lost 4 bases, V lost 7 bases, and 2 bases had no gene match. This CDR3 contains 13 residues. CDR3 amino acids: CASMRGGYNEQFF. Written as DNA, the CDR3 is TGTGCCAGCATGCGGGGGGGATACAATGAGCAGTTCTTC.

The chain recombines TRBV19 with TRBJ2-7, with a tentative D call TRBD2 (5 bases). Germline CDR1 LNHDA, CDR2 SQIVND (reference sequence). Between the trimmed V and J ends, which lost 3 bases and 0 bases, there was a span of 6 bases. The CDR3 has 13 residues. This CDR3 reads CASSIGDSYEQYF. The DNA for the CDR3 is TGTGCCAGTAGTATCGGGGACTCCTACGAGCAGTACTTC.

The rearrangement uses TRBV27 and TRBJ1-2; a weak D match, TRBD1 (6 bases). The CDR3 contains 14 residues. CDR1 is MNHEY and CDR2 is SMNVEV in the germline V gene (reference sequence). V shed 3 bases and J shed 2 bases, with 10 bases lying between them. CDR3 residues: CASSFAGQNYGYTF. CDR3 in DNA: TGTGCCAGCAGTTTCGCCGGACAGAACTATGGCTACACCTTC.

The CDR3: CASSSQDRGGETQYF. CDR3 DNA sequence: TGTGCCAGCAGCTCACAGGACAGGGGTGGAGAGACCCAGTACTTC. This chain uses TRBV5-4 with TRBJ2-5; 9 bases line up with TRBD1. This CDR3 contains 15 residues. CDR1 and CDR2 from the germline V gene are SGHNT and YYREEE (reference sequence). The J segment lost 4 bases and the V segment lost 3 bases, leaving 7 bases of the junction unmatched.

The chain joins TRBV30 to TRBJ2-3; 7 nucleotides match TRBD2. Germline V gene sequence: CDR1 GTSNPN, CDR2 SVGIG (reference sequence). The V and J ends lost 4 bases and 6 bases, in that order; junction bases with no gene match: 19. The CDR3 sequence is 17 residues long. CDR3 protein: CAWTKGLAVPSRDTQYF. The CDR3 bases are TGTGCCTGGACCAAAGGGCTAGCGGTCCCCTCCCGGGATACGCAGTATTTT.

The V call is TRBV14, the J call TRBJ2-7; 9 bases fit TRBD1. J was trimmed by 5 bases and V by 4 bases; bases with no gene match: 3. Germline CDR1 SGHDN, CDR2 FVKESK. The CDR3 length is 13 residues. The CDR3 DNA is TGTGCCAGCAGCCCGGACAGGGGCCACGAGCAGTACTTC. It yields the protein CASSPDRGHEQYF.

The gene calls are TRBV29-1 and TRBJ2-7; 8 bases map to TRBD1. After removal of 3 bases from V and 3 bases from J, the junction contained 7 bases not matched to a gene. The CDR3 consists of 14 residues. The germline CDR1 and CDR2 sequences are SQVTM and ANQGSEA. CDR3 loop: CSVELRTGYYEQYF. Written as DNA, the CDR3 is TGCAGCGTTGAGCTCAGGACAGGGTACTACGAGCAGTACTTC.